This T cell receptor (beta chain) appears in the sequencing data of a study of cytomegalovirus exposure and HLA in healthy donors. On the study more broadly: When 398 donors were genotyped, around 77% of them were found to fall in the Caucasian-associated ancestry cluster.

Those who donated were healthy bone marrow donors. As to this clone: As yet, its antigen is unknown.

V lost 2 bases and J lost 5; bases outside the gene matches: 3. CDR3 length: 13 amino acids. The V gene's germline CDR1 is GTSNPN and CDR2 SVGIG (reference sequence). Amplification used 60 Vbeta primers and 13 Jbeta primers. Assay used: immunoSEQ multiplex PCR; TCRdb lists only in-frame clones, some missing. Here the sample spans 150,000 to 250,000 clones, around 81% being singletons. Findings and caveats of the study: Solely CMV serostatus was available to characterize immune exposure. Later findings reportedly placed an Asian-associated ancestry cluster below the roughly 700-donor mean for N-insertions.

The clonotype was recovered from a man in his thirties or forties in good health and CMV-seronegative. The source material was PBMCs. The genes are TRBV30 and TRBJ2-7, with 10 bases lining up with TRBD2. The CDR3 protein is CAWSLAGADEQYF. CDR3 DNA sequence: TGTGCCTGGAGTCTAGCGGGAGCAGACGAGCAGTACTTC. The complete variable domain, with remaining parts taken from reference TRBV30 and TRBJ2-7, reads SQTIHQWPATLVQPVGSPLSLECTVEGTSNPNLYWYRQAAGRGLQLLFYSVGIGQISSEVPQNLSASRPQDRQFILSSKKLLLSDSGFYLCAWSLAGADEQYFGPGTRLTVT.